Described below is a single T cell receptor (beta chain) sequence and its context. Trimming left V 5 bases short and J 6 bases short, with 20 bases between. The CDR3 consists of 15 residues. CDR1 and CDR2 (germline): SGHTA, FQGNSA. This table comes from immunoSEQ multiplex PCR, and its TCRdb copy is limited to in-frame clones, with some not included. The sample includes about 200,000 clones, around three quarters of them seen just once. These data belong to a study of blood T cell repertoires in COVID-19. Background on the study: The cDNA or gDNA used as material had been derived from T cells, B-cell-depleted T cells, or PBMCs.

V usage is TRBV7-2 and J usage is TRBJ2-7; D not certain. The receptor was isolated from a woman in her sixties or seventies with acute or convalescent COVID-19. The sample consisted of peripheral blood. CDR3 nucleotides: TGTGCCAGCAGCCCAGGATTCCCTCTAAGCCCCGAGCAGTACTTC. As protein: CASSPGFPLSPEQYF.